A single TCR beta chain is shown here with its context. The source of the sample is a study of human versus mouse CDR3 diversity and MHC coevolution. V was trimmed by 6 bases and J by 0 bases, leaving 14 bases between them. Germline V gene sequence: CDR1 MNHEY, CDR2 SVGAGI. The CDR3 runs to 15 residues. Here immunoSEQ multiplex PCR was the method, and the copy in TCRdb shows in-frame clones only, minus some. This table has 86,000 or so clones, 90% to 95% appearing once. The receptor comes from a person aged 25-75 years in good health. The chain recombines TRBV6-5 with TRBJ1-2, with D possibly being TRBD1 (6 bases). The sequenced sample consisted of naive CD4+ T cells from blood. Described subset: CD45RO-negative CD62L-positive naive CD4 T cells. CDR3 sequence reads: CASRSTGLANYGYTF. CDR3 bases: TGTGCCAGCAGATCAACAGGGTTAGCTAACTATGGCTACACCTTC.